The subject of this entry is one T cell receptor beta chain. This clonotype was detected only a few times. What antigen it recognizes has not been identified. Qualities for individual bases were not recorded, and no much larger clone is one base off. Trimming takes 2 bases from V and 4 bases from J, and the germline ends sit 17 bases apart. Including the terminal cysteine and phenylalanine, the CDR3 comprises 16 residues. The only DNA kept is the CDR3, 48 bases in frame from the first base. The germline V gene (reference sequence) gives CDR1 as SEHNR and CDR2 as FQNEAQ. Ophthalmopathy patients had moderately to severely active disease, Clinical Activity Score of at least 3, NOSPECS grade of at least 4, and duration under 3 months. Any patient with an uncontrolled infection, another autoimmune disease, pregnancy or lactation was excluded. Diagnoses were established on the basis of clinical symptoms, serum thyroxine and TRAb, thyroid ultrasound, and orbital computed tomography. PBMCs were separated from under 11 ml of fresh peripheral blood using Ficoll-Paque density gradient centrifugation. Trizol reagent was used to extract total RNA, and RNA quality was then checked on an Agilent 2100 Bioanalyzer.

These data are taken from a study of T cells in Graves' hyperthyroidism and ophthalmopathy (dated by TCRdb to the late 2010s). The study in broad terms: Peripheral blood samples were taken at the time of initial diagnosis, prior to any treatment. For training and testing, the 95 to 100 patients in the discovery cohort were randomly divided in a 7:3 ratio. The paper describes TCR Vbeta CDR3 sequencing of 120 to 150 peripheral blood samples, made up of about 41 ophthalmopathy patients, around 78 hyperthyroidism patients and 17 progressor patients. An independent validation cohort of about 20 hyperthyroidism patients and about 15 patients who later progressed to ophthalmopathy tested prospective prediction of ophthalmopathy. TCR V-J signatures able to tell the groups apart were searched for in a discovery cohort of around 95 patients, of whom under 45 had Graves' ophthalmopathy and more than 55 had stable Graves' hyperthyroidism. After sampling, hyperthyroidism patients received methimazole starting at 30 mg daily, and ophthalmopathy patients received high-dose intravenous methylprednisolone. In addition, the study compared T-cell repertoires in thyroid tissue and in blood from over 5 Graves' hyperthyroidism patients. Study-wide findings and limitations: A 13 V-J signature model separated ophthalmopathy from stable hyperthyroidism, with around 90% sensitivity and 81.08% specificity in cross-validation and 80%/75% in testing. Most expanded thyroid clonotypes (frequency above 0.001) were also found in blood, which suggests that blood repertoires may mirror thyroid immune responses. During validation, the model predicted progression to ophthalmopathy a median of about 6.3 months ahead of onset, with 70.59% sensitivity and under 85% specificity. No statistical method was used to set the sample size in advance, and investigators knew the group allocation.

The TCR beta CDR3 regions were amplified from RNA transcripts. A first-round RT-PCR of the TCR CDR3 used the HTBI primer set with the Qiagen OneStep RT-PCR kit. A second multiplex PCR round built the libraries, followed by size selection and purification. The libraries were sequenced on an Illumina HiSeq2000 using paired-end 100 bp reads. The study's processing was this. SOAPnuke was used to process the raw data, throwing out any read that contained adapters or uncalled bases, had a mean Phred below 15, or lacked an exact constant-primer or identifier match. High-quality paired reads were merged with COPE v1.2.5, and unique nucleotide sequences were defined as clonotypes. Clonotypes were aligned to IMGT TRBV, TRBD and TRBJ reference segments using MiTCR v1.1. The analysis included only V-J combinations with a frequency above 0.0001, which together covered 98% to 99.2% of the repertoires. A TCS score was defined as the ratio of F50 (clonal expansion) to E x V (chaos), with BLOSUM62-based TCRdist applied between CDR3 peptides within each V-J. Welch's t-statistics and random forest reduced roughly 540 V-J features to roughly 13, which were used in a naive Bayes classifier (R e1071). In TCRdb, the public reads were trimmed at Q25 with fastp and aligned with MiXCR, with productive beta chains retained. Rows matching on CDR3 protein sequence are summarized as one entry with the most common DNA and genes. What appears here as the V and J calls and clone size reflects TCRdb's work, not the paper's. A total of around 600,000 distinct CDR3 sequences appear in this sample, more than 12% of them only once. The ten largest clones take up approximately 12% of the sample.

Sequenced sample: blood. Recombination joined TRBV7-9 with TRBJ2-5; the D call is tentative, TRBD1 or TRBD2, as each matches 6 bases. The TCR comes from a woman aged 45-65 years with Graves' ophthalmopathy. The CDR3 sequence is CASSLLQGRRGETQYF. The DNA sequence reads TGTGCCAGCAGCTTACTACAGGGTAGGAGGGGAGAGACCCAGTACTTC.